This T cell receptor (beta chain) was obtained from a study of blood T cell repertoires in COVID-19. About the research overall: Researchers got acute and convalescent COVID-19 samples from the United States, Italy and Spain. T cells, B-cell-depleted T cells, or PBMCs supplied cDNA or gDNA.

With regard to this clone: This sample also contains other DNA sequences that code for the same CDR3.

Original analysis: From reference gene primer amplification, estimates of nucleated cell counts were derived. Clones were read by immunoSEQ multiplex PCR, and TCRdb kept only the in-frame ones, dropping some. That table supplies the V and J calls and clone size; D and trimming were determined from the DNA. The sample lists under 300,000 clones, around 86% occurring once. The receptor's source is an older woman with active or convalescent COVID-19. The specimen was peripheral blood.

The DNA for the CDR3 is TGCGCCAGCAGCTTGGATCGGGGGGGCTACGAGCAGTACTTC. Translated: CASSLDRGGYEQYF. The chain has TRBV5-1 and TRBJ2-7, with TRBD2 matching 8 bases. The V gene's germline CDR1 is SGHRS and CDR2 YFSETQ. With V trimmed by 0 bases and J by 3 bases, 2 bases remained unmatched. There are 14 residues in the CDR3.